This entry concerns a single T cell receptor (beta chain). Its antigen is undetermined. This sample was included in a study of cytomegalovirus exposure and HLA in healthy donors. Study outcomes and limitations: In terms of immune exposure information, only CMV serostatus was available.

Germline CDR1 LNHNV, CDR2 YYDKDF (reference sequence). The CDR3 spans 15 residues. V lost 4 bases, J lost 6 bases, and 8 bases stayed unmatched. The PCR ran on 60 Vbeta and 13 Jbeta primers. Some clones are missing from TCRdb's copy, which holds only in-frame ones; the method was immunoSEQ multiplex PCR. The repertoire holds more than 200,000 clones, with over 65% as singletons. Material for sequencing was PBMCs. The sequence came from a middle-aged man in good health and CMV-seronegative. V gene TRBV15 combines with J gene TRBJ1-2; 10 bases are shared with TRBD1. CDR3 amino acids: CATSTDRGPEHGYTF. The CDR3 DNA is TGTGCCACCAGCACCGACAGGGGGCCCGAACATGGCTACACCTTC.